This T cell receptor (beta chain) was captured in a study of T-cell reconstitution after alpha-beta-depleted transplantation in children. General observations from the study: Several hundred rapidly expanded clones from non-depleted graft cells reportedly supplied alpha-beta T cells about two months post-transplant. Elevated TCRbeta diversity at day 60 was traced, in some patients, to surviving recipient T cells and thymic progenitors. By one year post-transplant, T-cell counts and diversity largely arose from T cells that were newly produced.

Molecular barcoding with unique molecular identifiers was used for the TCRbeta library. TCRdb redid the calling of the PCR reads with MiXCR, one entry per CDR3 protein. This table has hundreds of thousands of distinct CDR3 sequences, about an eighth appearing once. This clonotype was observed a few times. Antigen unknown. Germline lookup yields CDR1 KGHSH and CDR2 LQKENI. V dropped 4 bases and J dropped 2; count of bases not matched to a gene: 10. This CDR3 region has 17 residues. The chain joins TRBV18 to TRBJ2-2; TRBD1 agrees at 7 bases. The sequenced sample was PBMCs, mostly from graft donor cells, obtained 360 days after TCRalphabeta/CD19-depleted stem cell transplant. The receptor was derived from a male patient under 18 who had a stem cell transplant for acute myeloid leukemia, so the T cells may come from the graft donor. This chain's CDR3 is CASSLGQLNANTGELFF. The CDR3 nucleotides read TGTGCCAGCTCACTGGGACAGTTGAATGCCAACACCGGGGAGCTGTTTTTT.